This T cell receptor beta chain was sequenced in a study of T-cell memory formation after mild COVID-19. About the research overall: Each donor largely had its own TCR clusters.

The CDR3 has 17 residues. J was trimmed by 0 bases and V by 4 bases; bases with no gene match: 12. Germline values: CDR1 SGHRS, CDR2 YFSETQ. Using its own MiXCR run on the 5' RACE reads, TCRdb lists one record per CDR3 protein. In the table there are tens of thousands of distinct CDR3 sequences, about a tenth of which are singletons. Study conclusions and caveats: Contracting clones, day 15 to 85, had balanced CD4/CD8, and later expanders favored CD4+. A second wave of clones peaked on day 37, and their SARS-CoV-2 specificity went unconfirmed.

Turning to this clonotype: The antigen remains undetermined.

What was sequenced was PBMCs or a T cell subset sorted from them (not recorded which). This chain links TRBV5-1 with TRBJ2-5, with 7 nucleotides matching TRBD2. This sequence originates from a man between 18 and 29 years old who had mild COVID-19 (a few samples of this study predate the infection). Cell type and time point are not known. CDR3 coding DNA: TGCGCCAGCAGCCTGGGGGGGAACGGACTATACCAAGAGACCCAGTACTTC. This encodes CASSLGGNGLYQETQYF.